Listed here are 7 T cell receptor beta chains from one sample, sequenced in a study of shared clonotypes between healthy human individuals. The protocol was immunoSEQ multiplex PCR, while the TCRdb copy is restricted to in-frame clones and leaves out a portion. The sample carries 2,500,000 or so clones, about nine tenths recorded once. The sequenced material came from naive CD4+ T cells from PBMCs. The sample's subset: CD45RA+ positively selected. The receptors were sampled from a man aged 18 to 30 in good health. Some clones in this sample may be carry-over from other donors' samples.

In the case of this clone: At the DNA level, this CDR3 is encoded by other sequences in the same sample as well. DNA of the CDR3: TGTGCCAGCAGTGGTGTTTCCTACGAGCAGTACTTC. It translates to CASSGVSYEQYF. V and J are TRBV25-1 and TRBJ2-7; unclear D gene. V shed 4 bases and J shed 1 base, with 5 bases lying between them. CDR1 and CDR2 from the germline V gene are MGHDK and SYGVNS. The CDR3 extends over 12 amino acids.

The gene calls are TRBV7-9 and TRBJ2-5; D may match TRBD1 or TRBD2 (5 bases each). Germline loops: CDR1 SEHNR, CDR2 FQNEAQ (reference sequence). The V and J ends lost 4 bases and 3 bases respectively, with 15 bases between them. CDR3 length equals 15 residues. CDR3 region: CASSSKLDRKETQYF. CDR3 coding DNA: TGTGCCAGCAGCTCCAAACTAGACAGAAAAGAGACCCAGTACTTC.

This clone was picked up one time. The rearrangement links TRBV9 to TRBJ2-3; 10 nucleotides align to TRBD2. Per the germline V gene, CDR1 is SGDLS and CDR2 is YYNGEE. Trimming took 4 bases from V and 4 from J; bases not matched to a gene: 3. The CDR3 has 14 amino acids. The DNA of the CDR3 is TGTGCCAGCAGCATTAGCGGGAGGCCAGATACGCAGTATTTT. Protein product: CASSISGRPDTQYF.

This clone was seen only once. Other nucleotide sequences from this sample produce the same CDR3. V usage is TRBV5-1 and J usage is TRBJ2-5; D unclear. The germline V gene has CDR1 SGHRS and CDR2 YFSETQ. CDR3 size: 13 residues. Trimming removed 3 bases at V and 1 base at J, with 7 bases between. CDR3: CASSSGSQETQYF. CDR3 in DNA: TGCGCCAGCAGCTCCGGCTCCCAAGAGACCCAGTACTTC.

This chain joins TRBV6-1 and TRBJ1-1; weak D call: TRBD1 (6 bases). Germline CDR1 reads MNHNS; CDR2 reads SASEGT. The length of the CDR3 is 13 residues. V lost 4 bases to trimming and J lost 4 bases, with 10 bases between them. CDR3 in amino acids: CASSVQGSTEAFF. The CDR3 coding sequence is TGTGCCAGCAGTGTCCAGGGGTCCACTGAAGCTTTCTTT.

The V call is TRBV7-2, the J call TRBJ2-5; the D is unclear. V lost 5 bases and J lost 5, with 9 bases in between. This CDR3 has 12 residues. Germline V CDR1 and CDR2: SGHTA, FQGNSA. The CDR3 loop is CASSIRRETQYF. The CDR3 nucleotides are TGTGCCAGCAGCATAAGACGGGAGACCCAGTACTTC.

This chain links TRBV18 with TRBJ2-3, with 11 bases that match TRBD2. Germline CDR1 KGHSH, CDR2 LQKENI. The J segment lost 4 bases and the V segment lost 3 bases, leaving 6 bases of the junction unmatched. The CDR3 length is 16 residues. CDR3 sequence reads: CASSPNLAGGSDTQYF. As DNA, the CDR3 is TGTGCCAGCTCACCTAACCTAGCGGGGGGCTCAGATACGCAGTATTTT.